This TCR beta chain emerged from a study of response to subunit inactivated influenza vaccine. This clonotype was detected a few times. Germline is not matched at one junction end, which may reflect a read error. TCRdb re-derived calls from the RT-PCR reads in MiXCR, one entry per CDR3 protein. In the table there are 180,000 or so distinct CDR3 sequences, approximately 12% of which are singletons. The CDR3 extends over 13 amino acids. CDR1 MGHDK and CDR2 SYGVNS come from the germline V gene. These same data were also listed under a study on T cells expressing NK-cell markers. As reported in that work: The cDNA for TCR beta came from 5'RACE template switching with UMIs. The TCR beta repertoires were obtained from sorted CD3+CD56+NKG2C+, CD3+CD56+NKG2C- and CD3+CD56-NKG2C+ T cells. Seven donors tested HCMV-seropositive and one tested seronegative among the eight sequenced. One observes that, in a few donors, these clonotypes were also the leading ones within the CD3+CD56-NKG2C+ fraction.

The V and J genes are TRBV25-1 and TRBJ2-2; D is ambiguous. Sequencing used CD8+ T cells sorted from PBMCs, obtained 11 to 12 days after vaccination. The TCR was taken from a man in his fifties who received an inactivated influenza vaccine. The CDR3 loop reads CASRESGTGELFF. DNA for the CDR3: TGTGCCAGCAGAGAATCGGGCACCGGGGAGCTGTTTTTT.